This T cell receptor (beta chain) was identified in a study of T-cell reconstitution after alpha-beta-depleted transplantation in children. Preparation of the TCRbeta library was carried out with unique molecular identifiers. TCRdb re-derived calls from the PCR reads in MiXCR, one entry per CDR3 protein. The sample carries roughly 590,000 distinct CDR3 sequences, approximately 17% recorded once. CDR3 length: 9 residues. Germline lookup yields CDR1 DFQATT and CDR2 SNEGSKA (reference sequence). The V end was cut by 3 bases, the J end by 12 bases, with 8 bases between. About this clonotype itself: Since a much larger clone is just one base distant, this may be a read error.

This specimen consisted of PBMCs from the stem cell graft donor, obtained from the stem cell graft. The chain is built from TRBV20-1 and TRBJ1-2; D gene uncertain. This TCR derives from a human donor who donated a stem cell graft to a child with acute myeloid leukemia. The DNA of the CDR3 is TGCAGTGCTAGCCTCGCGCACACCTTC. Its protein product is CSASLAHTF.